One and the same sample provided the 7 T cell receptor beta chains below, sequenced in a study of cytomegalovirus exposure and HLA in healthy donors (TCRdb year 2017). To prepare the library, the immunoSEQ multiplex PCR assay was applied. Not all clones reach the TCRdb copy of this immuneACCESS table, which keeps in-frame sequences only. Checked studies attribute under half of the gap to unresolved V genes and leave the rest unexplained. A total of some 170,000 clones appear in this sample, 86% of them only once. About 6% of the sample is held by the ten biggest clonotypes. Input material: PBMCs. The receptor set was obtained from a woman younger than 45 in good health and CMV-seronegative.

The chain joins TRBV6-5 to TRBJ1-1; TRBD1 agrees at 8 bases. J gave up 11 bases and V 6 bases, and 14 bases lay outside the gene matches. This CDR3 contains 14 residues. Per germline, CDR1 MNHEY and CDR2 SVGAGI. CDR3: CASRYPGSGGLAFF. The CDR3 region has the DNA TGTGCCAGCAGATACCCAGGGTCAGGGGGCCTTGCTTTCTTT.

This chain joins TRBV23-1 and TRBJ2-1; D is perhaps TRBD1 or TRBD2 (5 bases each). TRBV23-1 is noted as an ORF with a role that remains uncertain. The V and J ends lost 6 bases and 1 base respectively, with 22 bases between them. The length of the CDR3 is 18 residues. CDR3 loop: CASSPIGSGRGSYNEQFF. Written as DNA, the CDR3 is TGCGCCAGCAGCCCCATCGGATCGGGACGGGGTTCCTACAATGAGCAGTTCTTC.

The genes are TRBV6-6 and TRBJ2-1; 8 bases match TRBD1. The trim removed 7 bases at V and 9 bases at J, leaving 11 bases unmatched. CDR1 MNHNY and CDR2 SVGAGI come from the germline V gene (reference sequence). The CDR3 contains 14 residues. CDR3 protein: CASTWTGISGEQFF. In DNA form, the CDR3 reads TGTGCCAGCACGTGGACAGGGATATCGGGTGAGCAGTTCTTC.

The chain uses TRBV5-5 and TRBJ1-2; D is undetermined. The CDR3 is made up of 14 amino acids. The germline CDR1 and CDR2 sequences are SGHKS and YYEKEE (reference sequence). The V and J ends lost 0 bases and 2 bases respectively, with 8 bases between them. This chain's CDR3 is CASSLGAENYGYTF. In DNA, the CDR3 is TGTGCCAGCAGCTTGGGTGCAGAAAACTATGGCTACACCTTC.

The chain has TRBV19 and TRBJ1-6, with D unclear. V lost 6 bases, J lost 4 bases, and 16 bases lay in between. The CDR3 runs to 16 residues. CDR1 is LNHDA, CDR2 SQIVND, per germline (reference sequence). CDR3 residues: CASSSRETRYNSPLHF. The CDR3 bases are TGTGCCAGTAGCAGTCGGGAGACGAGGTATAATTCACCCCTCCACTTT. Together with reference TRBV19 and TRBJ1-6, the CDR3 gives the full variable domain: DGGITQSPKYLFRKEGQNVTLSCEQNLNHDAMYWYRQDPGQGLRLIYYSQIVNDFQKGDIAEGYSVSREKKESFPLTVTSAQKNPTAFYLCASSSRETRYNSPLHFGNGTRLTVT.

The genes are TRBV2 and TRBJ1-2; TRBD1 matches at 7 bases. V lost 6 bases, J lost 4 bases, and 2 bases stayed unmatched. The CDR3 has 12 amino acids. The V gene's germline CDR1 is SNHLY and CDR2 FYNNEI. The CDR3 reads CASRQGSYGYTF. As DNA, the CDR3 is TGTGCCAGCAGACAGGGGAGCTATGGCTACACCTTC. Full variable domain (rest looked up from reference TRBV2 and TRBJ1-2): EPEVTQTPSHQVTQMGQEVILRCVPISNHLYFYWYRQILGQKVEFLVSFYNNEISEKSEIFDDQFSVERPDGSNFTLKIRSTKLEDSAMYFCASRQGSYGYTFGSGTRLTVV.

V usage is TRBV30 and J usage is TRBJ1-1; D not certain. The V gene's germline CDR1 is GTSNPN and CDR2 SVGIG (reference sequence). The CDR3 contains 12 residues. The V and J ends lost 0 bases and 5 bases respectively, with 7 bases between them. CDR3 amino acids: CAWSVPGTEAFF. The CDR3, as DNA: TGTGCCTGGAGTGTACCTGGTACTGAAGCTTTCTTT.